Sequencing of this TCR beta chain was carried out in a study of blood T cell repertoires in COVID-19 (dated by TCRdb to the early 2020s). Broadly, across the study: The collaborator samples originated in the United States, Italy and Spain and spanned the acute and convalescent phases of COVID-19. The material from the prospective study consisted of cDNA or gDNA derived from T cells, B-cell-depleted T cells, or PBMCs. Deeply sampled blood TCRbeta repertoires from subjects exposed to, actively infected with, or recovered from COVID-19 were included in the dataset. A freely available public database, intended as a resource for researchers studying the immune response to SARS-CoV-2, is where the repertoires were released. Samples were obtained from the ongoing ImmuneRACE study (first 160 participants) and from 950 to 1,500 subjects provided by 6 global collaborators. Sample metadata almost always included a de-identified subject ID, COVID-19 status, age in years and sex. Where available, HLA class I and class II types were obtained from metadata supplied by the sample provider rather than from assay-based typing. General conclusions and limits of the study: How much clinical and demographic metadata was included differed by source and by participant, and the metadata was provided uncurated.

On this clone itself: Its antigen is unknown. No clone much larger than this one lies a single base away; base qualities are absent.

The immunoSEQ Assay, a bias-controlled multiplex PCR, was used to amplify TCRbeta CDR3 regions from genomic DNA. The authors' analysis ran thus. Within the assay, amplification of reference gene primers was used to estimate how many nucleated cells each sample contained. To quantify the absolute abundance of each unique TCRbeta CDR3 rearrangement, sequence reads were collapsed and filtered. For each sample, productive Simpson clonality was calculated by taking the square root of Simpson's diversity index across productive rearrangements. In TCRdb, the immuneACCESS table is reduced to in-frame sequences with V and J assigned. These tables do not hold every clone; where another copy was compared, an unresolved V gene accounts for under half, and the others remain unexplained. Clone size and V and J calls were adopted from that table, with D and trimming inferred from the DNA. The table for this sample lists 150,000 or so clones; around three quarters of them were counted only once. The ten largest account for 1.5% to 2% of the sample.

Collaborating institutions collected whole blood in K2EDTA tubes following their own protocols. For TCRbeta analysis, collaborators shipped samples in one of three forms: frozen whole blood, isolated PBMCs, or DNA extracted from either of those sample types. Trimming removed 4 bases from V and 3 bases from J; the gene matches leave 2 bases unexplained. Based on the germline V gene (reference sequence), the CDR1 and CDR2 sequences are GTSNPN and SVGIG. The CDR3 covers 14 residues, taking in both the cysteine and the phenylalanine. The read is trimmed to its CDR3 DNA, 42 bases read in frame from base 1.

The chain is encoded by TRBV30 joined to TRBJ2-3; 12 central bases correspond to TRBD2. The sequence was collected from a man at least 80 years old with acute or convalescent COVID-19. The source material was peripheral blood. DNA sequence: TGTGCCTGGAAACTAGCGGGGGGTACAGATACGCAGTATTTT. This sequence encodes CAWKLAGGTDTQYF. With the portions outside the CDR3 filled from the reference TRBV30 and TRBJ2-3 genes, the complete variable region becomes SQTIHQWPATLVQPVGSPLSLECTVEGTSNPNLYWYRQAAGRGLQLLFYSVGIGQISSEVPQNLSASRPQDRQFILSSKKLLLSDSGFYLCAWKLAGGTDTQYFGPGTRLTVL.